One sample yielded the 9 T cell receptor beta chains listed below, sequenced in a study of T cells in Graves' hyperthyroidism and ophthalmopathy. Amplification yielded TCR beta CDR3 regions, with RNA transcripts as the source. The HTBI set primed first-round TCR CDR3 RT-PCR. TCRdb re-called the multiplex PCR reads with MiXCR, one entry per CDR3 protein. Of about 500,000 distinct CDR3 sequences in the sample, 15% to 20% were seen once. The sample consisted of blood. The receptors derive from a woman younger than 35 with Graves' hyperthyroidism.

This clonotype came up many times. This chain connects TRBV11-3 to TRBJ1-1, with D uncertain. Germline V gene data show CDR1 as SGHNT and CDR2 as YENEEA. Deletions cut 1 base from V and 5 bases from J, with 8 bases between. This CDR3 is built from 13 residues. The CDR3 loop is CASSLGRKTEAFF. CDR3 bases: TGTGCCAGCAGCTTAGGAAGAAAGACTGAAGCTTTCTTT.

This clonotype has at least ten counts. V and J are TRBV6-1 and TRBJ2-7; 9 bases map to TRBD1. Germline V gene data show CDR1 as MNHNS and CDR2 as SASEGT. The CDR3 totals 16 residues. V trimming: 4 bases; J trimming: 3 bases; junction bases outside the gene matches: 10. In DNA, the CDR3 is TGTGCCAGCAGTGGGACCGGGACAGGGAACTTCTACGAGCAGTACTTC. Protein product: CASSGTGTGNFYEQYF.

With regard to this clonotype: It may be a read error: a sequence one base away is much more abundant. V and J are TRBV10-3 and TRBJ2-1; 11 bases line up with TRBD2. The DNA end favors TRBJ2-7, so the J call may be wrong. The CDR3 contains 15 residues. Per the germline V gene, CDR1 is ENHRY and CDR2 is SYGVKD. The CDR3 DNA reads TGTGCCATCAAACCGGGACTAGCGGACCGCAATGAGCAGTACTTC. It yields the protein CAIKPGLADRNEQYF.

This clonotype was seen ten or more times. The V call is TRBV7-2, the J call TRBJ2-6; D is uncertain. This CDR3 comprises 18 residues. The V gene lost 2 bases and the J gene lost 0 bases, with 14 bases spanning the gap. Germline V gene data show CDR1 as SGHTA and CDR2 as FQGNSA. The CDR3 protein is CASSLLGRSYSGANVLTF. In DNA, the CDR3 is TGTGCCAGCAGCTTACTGGGCAGGTCCTACTCTGGGGCCAACGTCCTGACTTTC.

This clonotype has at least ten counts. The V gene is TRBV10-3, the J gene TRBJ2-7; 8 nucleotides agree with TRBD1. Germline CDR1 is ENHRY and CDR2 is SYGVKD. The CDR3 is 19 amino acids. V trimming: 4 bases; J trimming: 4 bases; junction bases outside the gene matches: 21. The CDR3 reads CAISVSLAGTGGEGYEQYF. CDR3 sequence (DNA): TGTGCCATCAGTGTGTCACTCGCCGGGACAGGAGGCGAGGGGTACGAGCAGTACTTC.

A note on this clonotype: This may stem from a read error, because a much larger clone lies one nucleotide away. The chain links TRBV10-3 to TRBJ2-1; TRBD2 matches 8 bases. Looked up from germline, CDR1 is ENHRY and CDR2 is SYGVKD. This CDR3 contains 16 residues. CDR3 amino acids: CAISESTGGPFDERFF. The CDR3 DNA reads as TGTGCCATCAGTGAGTCAACGGGAGGGCCTTTCGATGAGCGGTTCTTC.

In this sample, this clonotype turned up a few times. This CDR3 is CASSMGTGGGYEQYF. The CDR3, as DNA: TGTGCCAGCAGCATGGGGACGGGAGGAGGCTACGAGCAGTACTTC. The chain joins TRBV6-1 to TRBJ2-7, with TRBD2 identical over 7 bases. Germline lookup yields CDR1 MNHNS and CDR2 SASEGT. The CDR3 has 15 amino acids. The V and J ends lost 6 bases and 3 bases, in that order; junction bases with no gene match: 11.

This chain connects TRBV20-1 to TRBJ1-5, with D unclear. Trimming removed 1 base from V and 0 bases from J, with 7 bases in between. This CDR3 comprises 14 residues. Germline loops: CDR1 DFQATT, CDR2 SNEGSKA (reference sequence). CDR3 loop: CSARADNSNQPQHF. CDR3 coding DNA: TGCAGTGCTAGAGCGGATAATAGCAATCAGCCCCAGCATTTT.

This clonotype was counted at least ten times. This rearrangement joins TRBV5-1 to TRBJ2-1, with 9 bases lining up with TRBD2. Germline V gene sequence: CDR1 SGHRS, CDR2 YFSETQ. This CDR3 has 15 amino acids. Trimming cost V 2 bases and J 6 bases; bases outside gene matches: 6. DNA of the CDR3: TGCGCCAGCAGCTTCGGCCTAGCGGGGCTCAATGAGCAGTTCTTC. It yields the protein CASSFGLAGLNEQFF.